The subject of this entry is one TCR beta chain. Authors' data handling: It was from reference gene primer amplification that nucleated cell counts were estimated. Data came from immunoSEQ multiplex PCR; TCRdb stores just in-frame clones and leaves some out. That table supplies the V and J calls and clone size; D and trimming were determined from the DNA. This sample yields 200,000 or so clones, of which 80% to 90% are seen a single time; 2% to 2.5% belongs to the top ten. The data are from a study of blood T cell repertoires in COVID-19. CDR3 length: 16 amino acids. Trimming cost V 1 base and J 3 bases; bases outside gene matches: 2. From germline, CDR1 is SGHTA and CDR2 FQGNSA.

Sequenced input: peripheral blood. V is TRBV7-2 and J is TRBJ2-3; 12 nucleotides agree with TRBD2. This clonotype originated in a woman aged 50 to 60 with acute or convalescent COVID-19. The CDR3 DNA is TGTGCCAGCAGCTTAGAGCTAGCGGGAGGGACAGATACGCAGTATTTT. It specifies CASSLELAGGTDTQYF.